The sequence of this TCR beta chain was determined in a study of TIL therapy for anti-PD-1-resistant metastatic lung cancer. Study overall: Median tumor PD-L1 proportion score was 5% to 7%.

CDR3 length: 14 amino acids. The V gene lost 0 bases and the J gene lost 2 bases, with 7 bases spanning the gap. Looked up from germline, CDR1 is MNHNY and CDR2 is SVGAGI (reference sequence). As to time point: pre-treatment sample, taken before nivolumab and TIL therapy. Most excised metastases sampled were pleural nodules or supraclavicular lymph nodes. The libraries were made with immunoSEQ v3. Sequencing was performed with immunoSEQ multiplex PCR; in TCRdb, only in-frame clones are kept and a portion is missing. The sample lists some 11,000 clones, less than 75% occurring once. This sample comprised tumor tissue, obtained at baseline. The V gene is TRBV6-6, the J gene TRBJ1-1; D not certain. This clonotype was sampled from a person between 30 and 80 years old with non-small cell lung cancer. In DNA, the CDR3 is TGTGCCAGCAGTTACTCCGGGTCAAACACTGAAGCTTTCTTT. Translating gives CASSYSGSNTEAFF.